The clone carrying this TCR beta chain occurred many times. Other nucleotide sequences from this sample produce the same CDR3. The germline gives CDR1 LGHNA, CDR2 YNFKEQ. V was trimmed by 3 bases and J by 7 bases, leaving 18 bases between them. The CDR3 has 16 amino acids. Per the original data handling: A distant-metastasis classifier for papillary thyroid cancer was built using CDR3 differences across clinicopathological groups. TCRdb redid the clone calls on the PCR reads using MiXCR. The V and J calls and clone size are TCRdb's, not the authors'. The sample lists about 53,000 clones, approximately 22% occurring once. This sample was taken from a study of metastatic and nonmetastatic thyroid tumors. Across the whole study: For malignant and benign thyroid patients, tumor or nodule tissue and blood were the sources whose repertoires were compared.

Not a single patient had been given any form of treatment at any point before undergoing thyroid surgery. Material: blood. The sequence derives from a female donor with papillary thyroid cancer or a benign thyroid nodule (not recorded which). Some clones in this sample may be carry-over from other donors' samples. The rearrangement uses TRBV4-2 and TRBJ1-4; D unresolved. DNA for the CDR3: TGTGCCAGCAGCCAGGATTGGCAGACGGTGGGTGAAAAACTGTTTTTT. As protein: CASSQDWQTVGEKLFF.